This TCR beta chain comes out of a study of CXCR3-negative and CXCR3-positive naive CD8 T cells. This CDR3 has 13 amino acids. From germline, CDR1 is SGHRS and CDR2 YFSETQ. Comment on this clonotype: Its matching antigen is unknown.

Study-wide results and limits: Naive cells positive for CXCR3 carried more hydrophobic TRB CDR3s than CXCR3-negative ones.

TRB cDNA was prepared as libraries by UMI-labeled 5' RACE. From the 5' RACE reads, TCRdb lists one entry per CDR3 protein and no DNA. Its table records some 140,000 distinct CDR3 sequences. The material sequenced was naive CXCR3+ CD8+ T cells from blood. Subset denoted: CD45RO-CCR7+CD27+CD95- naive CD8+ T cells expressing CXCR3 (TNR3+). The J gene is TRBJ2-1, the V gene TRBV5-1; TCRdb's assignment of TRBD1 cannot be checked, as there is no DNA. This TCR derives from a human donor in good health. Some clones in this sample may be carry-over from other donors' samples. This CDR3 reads CASSPPPYNEQFF.